This entry features one T cell receptor (beta chain) sequence. Its antigen remains unidentified. Read coverage stops 3 residues before the CDR3 terminus; the germline J gene supplies the remainder. Blood samples were heparinized, about 5 to 8 ml per donor. V lost 5 bases and J 6 bases, leaving 10 bases between the germline ends. The CDR3 contains 13 residues. Germline values: CDR1 SEHNR, CDR2 FQNEAQ (reference sequence). Repertoires were generated with immunoSEQ multiplex PCR, while TCRdb's copy carries only in-frame clones and drops some. The sample has tens of thousands of clones, none seen only once; the top ten hold about 1.9%. These data originate in a study of T cell clonality in common variable immunodeficiency. Study outcomes and limitations: Fewer deletions and N-nucleotide insertions were reportedly seen in common variable immunodeficiency TCR beta sequences. Shared TCRbeta clones were fewer between CVID subjects than controls. Compared with healthy controls, CVID subjects showed increased TCRbeta clonality, mostly in about a third.

Specimen: peripheral blood mononuclear cells. The TCR sequence derives from a person aged 18 to 69 in good health. V gene TRBV7-9 combines with J gene TRBJ1-4; possibly TRBD1 for D (5 bases). The CDR3 region is CASSQGEYEKLFF. The covered CDR3 bases are TGTGCCAGCAGCCAAGGGGAATATGAAAAA.